This TCR beta chain was observed in a study of blood T cell repertoires in COVID-19. Overall study: Sample material is recorded as cDNA or gDNA derived from T cells, B-cell-depleted T cells, or PBMCs.

Trimming took off 7 bases at V and 11 bases at J, with 18 bases between the two ends. Germline CDR1 is MNHNY and CDR2 is SVGAGI (reference sequence). The CDR3 runs 13 residues. This study enrolled people aged 18 to 89 from about two dozen US geographic areas. Generated by immunoSEQ multiplex PCR, the TCRdb table keeps only in-frame clones and is missing some. The sample contains about 180,000 clones, around 73% of which appear only once. This TCR derives from a woman aged 50 to 60 who had recovered from COVID-19. The V gene is TRBV6-6, the J gene TRBJ2-1; D perhaps matches TRBD2 (5 bases). The sample was PBMCs or T cells enriched from blood (not recorded which). DNA for the CDR3: TGTGCCAGCACCCTGAGGGAGCGGATAAAGCAGTTCTTC. This codes for CASTLRERIKQFF.